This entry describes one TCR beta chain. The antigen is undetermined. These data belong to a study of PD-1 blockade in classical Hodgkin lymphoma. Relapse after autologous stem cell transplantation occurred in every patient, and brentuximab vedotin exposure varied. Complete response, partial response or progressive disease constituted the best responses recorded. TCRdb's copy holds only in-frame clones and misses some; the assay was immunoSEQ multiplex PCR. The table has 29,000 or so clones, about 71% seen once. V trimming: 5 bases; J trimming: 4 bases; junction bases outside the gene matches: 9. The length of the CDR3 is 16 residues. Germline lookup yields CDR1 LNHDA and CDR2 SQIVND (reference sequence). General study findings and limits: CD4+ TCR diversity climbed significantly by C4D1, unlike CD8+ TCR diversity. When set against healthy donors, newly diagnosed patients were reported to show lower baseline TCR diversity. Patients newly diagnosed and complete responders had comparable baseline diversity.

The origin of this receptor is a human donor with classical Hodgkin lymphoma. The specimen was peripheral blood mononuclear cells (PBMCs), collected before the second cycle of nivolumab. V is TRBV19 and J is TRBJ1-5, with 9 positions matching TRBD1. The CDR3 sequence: CASSHRTGALNQPQHF. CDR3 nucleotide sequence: TGTGCCAGTAGTCACCGGACAGGGGCCCTGAATCAGCCCCAGCATTTT.